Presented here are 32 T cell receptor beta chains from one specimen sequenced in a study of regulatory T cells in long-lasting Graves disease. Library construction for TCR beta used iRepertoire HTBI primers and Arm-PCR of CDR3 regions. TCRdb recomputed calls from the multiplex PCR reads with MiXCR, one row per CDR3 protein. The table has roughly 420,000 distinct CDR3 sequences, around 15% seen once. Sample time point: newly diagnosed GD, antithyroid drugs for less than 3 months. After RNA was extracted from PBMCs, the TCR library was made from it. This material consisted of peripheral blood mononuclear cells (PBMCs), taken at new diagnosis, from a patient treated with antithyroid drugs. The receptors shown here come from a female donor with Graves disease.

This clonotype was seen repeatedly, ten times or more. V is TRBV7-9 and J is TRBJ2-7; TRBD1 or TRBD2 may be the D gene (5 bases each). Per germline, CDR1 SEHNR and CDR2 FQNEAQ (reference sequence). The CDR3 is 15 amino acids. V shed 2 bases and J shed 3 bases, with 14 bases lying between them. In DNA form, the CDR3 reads TGTGCCAGCAGCTTACATTATCGGGACGGCTACGAGCAGTACTTC. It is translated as CASSLHYRDGYEQYF.

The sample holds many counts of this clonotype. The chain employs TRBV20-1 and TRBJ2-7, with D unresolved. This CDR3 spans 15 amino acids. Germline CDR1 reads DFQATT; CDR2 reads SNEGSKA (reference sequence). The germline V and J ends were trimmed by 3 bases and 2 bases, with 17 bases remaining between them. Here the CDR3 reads CSARSPYGEAYEQYF. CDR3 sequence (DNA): TGCAGTGCTAGGTCCCCCTACGGCGAAGCCTACGAGCAGTACTTC.

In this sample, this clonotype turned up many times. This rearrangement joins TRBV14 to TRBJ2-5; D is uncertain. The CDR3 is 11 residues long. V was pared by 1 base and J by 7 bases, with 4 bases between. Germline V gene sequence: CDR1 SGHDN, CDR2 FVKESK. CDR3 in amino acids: CASSQGGTQYF. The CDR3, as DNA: TGTGCCAGCAGCCAAGGAGGGACCCAGTACTTC.

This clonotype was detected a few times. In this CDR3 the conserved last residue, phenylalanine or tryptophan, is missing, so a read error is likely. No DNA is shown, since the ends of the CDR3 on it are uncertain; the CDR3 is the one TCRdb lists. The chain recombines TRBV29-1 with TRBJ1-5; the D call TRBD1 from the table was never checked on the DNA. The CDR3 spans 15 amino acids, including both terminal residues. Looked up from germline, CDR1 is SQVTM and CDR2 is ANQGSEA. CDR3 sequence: CSVEDPKPKGQGFWI.

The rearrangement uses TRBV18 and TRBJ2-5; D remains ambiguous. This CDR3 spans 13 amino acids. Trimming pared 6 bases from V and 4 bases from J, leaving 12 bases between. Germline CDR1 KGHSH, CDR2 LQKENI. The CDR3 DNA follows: TGTGCCAGCTCCCCGGTCTCCGGAGAGACCCAGTACTTC. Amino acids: CASSPVSGETQYF.

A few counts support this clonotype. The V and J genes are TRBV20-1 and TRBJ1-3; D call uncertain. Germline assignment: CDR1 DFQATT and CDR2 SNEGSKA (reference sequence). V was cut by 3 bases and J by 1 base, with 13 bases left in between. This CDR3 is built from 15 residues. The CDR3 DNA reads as TGCAGTGCTAGCAACAGCGGTGGTTCTGGAAACACCATATATTTT. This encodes CSASNSGGSGNTIYF.

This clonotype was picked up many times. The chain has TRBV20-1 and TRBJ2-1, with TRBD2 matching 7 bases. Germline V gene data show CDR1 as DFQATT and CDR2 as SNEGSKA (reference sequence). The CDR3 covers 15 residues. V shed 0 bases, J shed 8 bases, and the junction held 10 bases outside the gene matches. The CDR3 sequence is CSARDAREFSHEQFF. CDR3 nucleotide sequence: TGCAGTGCTAGAGATGCGCGGGAGTTTTCGCATGAGCAGTTCTTC.

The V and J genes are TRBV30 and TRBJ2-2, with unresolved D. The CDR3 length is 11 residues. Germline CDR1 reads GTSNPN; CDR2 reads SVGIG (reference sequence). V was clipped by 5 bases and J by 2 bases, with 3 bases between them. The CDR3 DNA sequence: TGTGCCTGGGAAAACACCGGGGAGCTGTTTTTT. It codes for CAWENTGELFF. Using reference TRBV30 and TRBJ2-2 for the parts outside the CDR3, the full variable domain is SQTIHQWPATLVQPVGSPLSLECTVEGTSNPNLYWYRQAAGRGLQLLFYSVGIGQISSEVPQNLSASRPQDRQFILSSKKLLLSDSGFYLCAWENTGELFFGEGSRLTVL.

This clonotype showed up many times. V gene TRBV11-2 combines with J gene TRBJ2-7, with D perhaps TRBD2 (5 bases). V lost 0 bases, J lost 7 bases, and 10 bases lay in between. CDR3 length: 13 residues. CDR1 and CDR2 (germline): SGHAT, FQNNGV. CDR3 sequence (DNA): TGTGCCAGCAGCTTAGATCTAGCCGGGGAGCAGTACTTC. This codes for CASSLDLAGEQYF.

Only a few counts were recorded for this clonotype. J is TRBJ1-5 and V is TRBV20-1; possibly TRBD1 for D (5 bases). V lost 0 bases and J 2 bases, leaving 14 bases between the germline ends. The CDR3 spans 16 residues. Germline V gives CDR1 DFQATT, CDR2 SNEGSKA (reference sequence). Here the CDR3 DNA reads TGCAGTGCTAGAGATGGAGCAGGGTCCGGCAATCAGCCCCAGCATTTT. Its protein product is CSARDGAGSGNQPQHF.

CDR3 DNA sequence: TGTGCCAGCAGCCAAGTTCGGGACAGGGGGTCCCAGCCCCAGCATTTT. This sequence encodes CASSQVRDRGSQPQHF. The chain carries TRBV3-1 and TRBJ1-5, with 11 nucleotides matching TRBD1. This CDR3 comprises 16 residues. J gave up 7 bases and V 1 base, and 6 bases lay outside the gene matches. Looked up from germline, CDR1 is LGHDT and CDR2 is YNNKEL (reference sequence).

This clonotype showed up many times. CDR3 region: CASSHRRTSGSGETQYF. The CDR3 nucleotides read TGTGCCAGCAGCCATAGACGGACTAGCGGGAGTGGTGAGACCCAGTACTTC. This chain joins TRBV7-9 and TRBJ2-5, with TRBD2 matching 13 bases. Germline-derived CDR1 and CDR2 are SEHNR and FQNEAQ (reference sequence). With V trimmed by 5 bases and J by 5 bases, 11 bases remained unmatched. This CDR3 region has 17 residues.

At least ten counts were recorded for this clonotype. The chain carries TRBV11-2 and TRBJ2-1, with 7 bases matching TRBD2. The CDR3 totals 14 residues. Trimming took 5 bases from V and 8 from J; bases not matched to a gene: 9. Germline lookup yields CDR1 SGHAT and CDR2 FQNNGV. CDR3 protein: CASSISGFSDEQFF. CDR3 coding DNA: TGTGCCAGCAGCATTAGCGGGTTTAGCGATGAGCAGTTCTTC.

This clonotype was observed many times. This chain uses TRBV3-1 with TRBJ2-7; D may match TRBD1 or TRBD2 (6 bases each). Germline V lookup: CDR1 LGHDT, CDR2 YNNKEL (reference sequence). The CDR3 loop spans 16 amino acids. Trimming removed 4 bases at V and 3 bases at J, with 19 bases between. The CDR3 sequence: CASSLRGDPRVYEQYF. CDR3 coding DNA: TGTGCCAGCAGCCTTAGGGGGGACCCTCGGGTCTACGAGCAGTACTTC.

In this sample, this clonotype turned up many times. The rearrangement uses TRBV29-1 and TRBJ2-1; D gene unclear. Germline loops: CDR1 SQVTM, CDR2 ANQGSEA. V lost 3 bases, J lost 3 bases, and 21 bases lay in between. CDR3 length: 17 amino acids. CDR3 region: CSVERTAGTLSYNEQFF. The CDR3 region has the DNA TGCAGCGTTGAGCGAACCGCAGGCACCCTGAGCTACAATGAGCAGTTCTTC.

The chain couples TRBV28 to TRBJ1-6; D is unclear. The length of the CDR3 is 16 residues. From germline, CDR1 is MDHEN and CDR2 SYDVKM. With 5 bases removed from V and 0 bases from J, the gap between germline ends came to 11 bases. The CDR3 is CASSALVSSYNSPLHF. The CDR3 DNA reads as TGTGCCAGCAGTGCCCTTGTTAGCTCCTATAATTCACCCCTCCACTTT.

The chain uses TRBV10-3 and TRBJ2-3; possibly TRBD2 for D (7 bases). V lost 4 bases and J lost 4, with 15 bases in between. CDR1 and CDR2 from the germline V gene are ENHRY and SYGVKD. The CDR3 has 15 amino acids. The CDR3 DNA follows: TGTGCCATCAGTGGAGGGGGGGTAACAGCAGATACGCAGTATTTT. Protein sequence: CAISGGGVTADTQYF.

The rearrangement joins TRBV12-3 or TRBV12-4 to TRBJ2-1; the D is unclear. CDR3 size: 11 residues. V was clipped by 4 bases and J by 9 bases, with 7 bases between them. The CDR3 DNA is TGTGCCAGCAGTTGGTCAGTTGAGCAGTTCTTC. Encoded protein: CASSWSVEQFF.

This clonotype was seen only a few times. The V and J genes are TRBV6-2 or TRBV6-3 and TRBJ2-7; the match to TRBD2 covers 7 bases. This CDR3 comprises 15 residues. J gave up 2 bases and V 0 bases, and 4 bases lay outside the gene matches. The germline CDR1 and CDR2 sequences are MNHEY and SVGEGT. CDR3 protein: CASSYSGGRTYEQYF. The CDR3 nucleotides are TGTGCCAGCAGTTACTCTGGCGGGAGAACCTACGAGCAGTACTTC.

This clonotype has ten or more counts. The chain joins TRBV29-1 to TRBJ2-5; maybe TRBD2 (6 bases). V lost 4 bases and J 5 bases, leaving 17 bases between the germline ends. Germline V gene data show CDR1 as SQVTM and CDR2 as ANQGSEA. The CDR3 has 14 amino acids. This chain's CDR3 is CSVVLSGGGETQYF. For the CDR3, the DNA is TGCAGCGTTGTCCTGTCTGGCGGAGGGGAGACCCAGTACTTC.

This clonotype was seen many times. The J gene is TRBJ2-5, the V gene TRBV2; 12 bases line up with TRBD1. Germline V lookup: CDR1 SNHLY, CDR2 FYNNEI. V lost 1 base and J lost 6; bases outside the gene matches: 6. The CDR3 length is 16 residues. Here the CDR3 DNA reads TGTGCCAGCAGTGAAGTTGGGACAGGGGGCGAAAAGACCCAGTACTTC. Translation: CASSEVGTGGEKTQYF.

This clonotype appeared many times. As DNA, the CDR3 is TGTGCCAGCAGCCAGAGGCCGAACCTGAAGACGGTAAACACTGAAGCTTTCTTT. Its protein product is CASSQRPNLKTVNTEAFF. This rearrangement joins TRBV3-1 to TRBJ1-1, with D hard to call. Germline CDR1 is LGHDT and CDR2 is YNNKEL (reference sequence). V shed 3 bases and J shed 2 bases, with 22 bases lying between them. The CDR3 loop spans 18 amino acids.

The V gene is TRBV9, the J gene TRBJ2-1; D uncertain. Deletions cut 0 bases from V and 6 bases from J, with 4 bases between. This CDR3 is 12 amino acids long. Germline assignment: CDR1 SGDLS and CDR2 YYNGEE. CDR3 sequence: CASSVEGNEQFF. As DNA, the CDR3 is TGTGCCAGCAGCGTAGAGGGCAATGAGCAGTTCTTC.

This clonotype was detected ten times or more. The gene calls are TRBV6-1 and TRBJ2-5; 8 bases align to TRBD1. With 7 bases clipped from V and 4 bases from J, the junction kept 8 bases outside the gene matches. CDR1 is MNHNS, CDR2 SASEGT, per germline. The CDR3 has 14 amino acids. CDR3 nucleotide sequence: TGTGCCAGCACCACCGGGACAGGTTTAGAGACCCAGTACTTC. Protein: CASTTGTGLETQYF.

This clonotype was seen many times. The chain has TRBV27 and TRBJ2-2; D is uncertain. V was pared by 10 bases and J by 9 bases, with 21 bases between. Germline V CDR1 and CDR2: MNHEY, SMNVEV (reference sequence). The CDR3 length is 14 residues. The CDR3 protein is CATMDVEKSRELFF. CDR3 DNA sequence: TGTGCCACCATGGACGTCGAAAAATCCAGGGAGCTGTTTTTT.

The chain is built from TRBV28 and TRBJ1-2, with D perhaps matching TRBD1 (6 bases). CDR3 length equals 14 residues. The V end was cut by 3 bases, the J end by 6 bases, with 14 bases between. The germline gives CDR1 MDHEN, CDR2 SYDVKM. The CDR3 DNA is TGTGCCAGCAGTTTTGTCGGGGGGCGCGATGGCTACACCTTC. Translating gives CASSFVGGRDGYTF.

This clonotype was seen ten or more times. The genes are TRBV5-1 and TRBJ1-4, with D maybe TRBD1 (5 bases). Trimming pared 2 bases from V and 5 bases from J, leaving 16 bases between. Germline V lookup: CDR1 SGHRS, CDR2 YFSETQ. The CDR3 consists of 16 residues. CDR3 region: CASSFGWGRLNEKLFF. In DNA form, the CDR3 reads TGCGCCAGCAGCTTCGGTTGGGGCAGACTGAATGAAAAACTGTTTTTT. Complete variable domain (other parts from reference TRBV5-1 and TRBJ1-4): KAGVTQTPRYLIKTRGQQVTLSCSPISGHRSVSWYQQTPGQGLQFLFEYFSETQRNKGNFPGRFSGRQFSNSRSEMNVSTLELGDSALYLCASSFGWGRLNEKLFFGSGTQLSVL.

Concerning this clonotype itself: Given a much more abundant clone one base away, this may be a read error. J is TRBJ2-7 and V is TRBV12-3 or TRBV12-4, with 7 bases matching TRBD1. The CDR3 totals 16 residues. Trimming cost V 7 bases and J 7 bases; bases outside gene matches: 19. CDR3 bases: TGTGCCAGCACCCTCTTCGGGACAGTCTCCTACAATGAGCAGTACTTC. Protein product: CASTLFGTVSYNEQYF.

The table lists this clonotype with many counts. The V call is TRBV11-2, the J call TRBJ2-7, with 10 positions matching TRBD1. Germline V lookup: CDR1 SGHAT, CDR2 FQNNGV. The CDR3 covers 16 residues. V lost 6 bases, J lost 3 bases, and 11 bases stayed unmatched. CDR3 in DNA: TGTGCCAGCAGGCAACACTTCCGGGACAGGGGCTACGAGCAGTACTTC. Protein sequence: CASRQHFRDRGYEQYF. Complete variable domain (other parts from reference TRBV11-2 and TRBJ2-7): EAGVAQSPRYKIIEKRQSVAFWCNPISGHATLYWYQQILGQGPKLLIQFQNNGVVDDSQLPKDRFSAERLKGVDSTLKIQPAKLEDSAVYLCASRQHFRDRGYEQYFGPGTRLTVT.

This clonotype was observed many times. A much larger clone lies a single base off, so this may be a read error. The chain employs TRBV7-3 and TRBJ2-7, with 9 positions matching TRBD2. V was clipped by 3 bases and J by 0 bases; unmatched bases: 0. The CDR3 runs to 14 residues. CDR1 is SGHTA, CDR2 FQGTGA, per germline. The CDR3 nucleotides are TGTGCCAGCAGCTTTAGCGGGAGCTCCTACGAGCAGTACTTC. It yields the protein CASSFSGSSYEQYF. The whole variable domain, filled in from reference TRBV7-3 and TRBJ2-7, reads GAGVSQTPSNKVTEKGKYVELRCDPISGHTALYWYRQSLGQGPEFLIYFQGTGAADDSGLPNDRFFAVRPEGSVSTLKIQRTERGDSAVYLCASSFSGSSYEQYFGPGTRLTVT.

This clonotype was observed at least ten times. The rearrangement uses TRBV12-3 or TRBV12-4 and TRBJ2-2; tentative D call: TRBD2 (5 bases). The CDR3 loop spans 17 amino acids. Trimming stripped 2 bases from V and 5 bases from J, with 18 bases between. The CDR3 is CASSLQPPGAETGELFF. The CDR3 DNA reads TGTGCCAGCAGTTTACAACCCCCCGGAGCGGAAACCGGGGAGCTGTTTTTT.

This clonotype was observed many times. The CDR3 nucleotides are TGTGCCAGTAGTATCCGACCACACACAGATACGCAGTATTTT. Amino acid sequence: CASSIRPHTDTQYF. The rearrangement links TRBV19 to TRBJ2-3, with unresolved D. Germline V gives CDR1 LNHDA, CDR2 SQIVND (reference sequence). The CDR3 spans 14 residues. V lost 3 bases and J lost 2, with 9 bases in between.